A single sample gave rise to the 29 T cell receptor beta chains below, sequenced in a study of cytomegalovirus exposure and HLA in healthy donors. Primers for the PCR totalled 60 Vbeta and 13 Jbeta. The table came from immunoSEQ multiplex PCR; TCRdb's copy has only in-frame clones and leaves some out. In the table there are roughly 33,000 clones, about 80% of which are singletons. The sample taken for sequencing was PBMCs. The receptors stem from a male donor in good health and CMV-seronegative.

The gene calls are TRBV5-1 and TRBJ2-2; possibly TRBD1 for D (5 bases). This CDR3 spans 18 amino acids. The V gene's germline CDR1 is SGHRS and CDR2 YFSETQ. Trimming took 2 bases from V and 2 from J, leaving 19 bases between them. The CDR3 protein is CASSLRAYGQGNTGELFF. The CDR3, as DNA: TGCGCCAGCAGCTTACGTGCCTATGGTCAGGGCAACACCGGGGAGCTGTTTTTT.

V usage is TRBV9 and J usage is TRBJ2-2; no definite D call. V was cut by 2 bases and J by 2 bases, with 7 bases left in between. Germline CDR1 is SGDLS and CDR2 is YYNGEE. The CDR3 is 14 amino acids. CDR3 DNA sequence: TGTGCCAGCAGCGTGAACAGTAACACCGGGGAGCTGTTTTTT. Encoded protein: CASSVNSNTGELFF.

This clone was seen only a few times. The junction departs from the called germline gene at one end, perhaps through a read error. The J gene is TRBJ1-1, the V gene TRBV4-3; a weak D match, TRBD1 (6 bases). Germline V lookup: CDR1 LGHNA, CDR2 YSLEER. The CDR3 sequence is 14 residues long. The CDR3: CASSQDRDNLWINF. The CDR3, as DNA: TGCGCCAGCAGCCAAGATCGGGACAATCTATGGATCAACTTT.

This rearrangement joins TRBV7-2 to TRBJ1-1; D gene uncertain. CDR1 and CDR2 from the germline V gene are SGHTA and FQGNSA. The CDR3 is 13 amino acids. Trimming took off 6 bases at V and 5 bases at J, with 13 bases between the two ends. CDR3 in amino acids: CASSLKRETEAFF. DNA for the CDR3: TGTGCCAGCAGTTTAAAAAGGGAGACTGAAGCTTTCTTT.

V and J are TRBV29-1 and TRBJ2-7, with a weak D call TRBD1 (5 bases). Germline V CDR1 and CDR2: SQVTM, ANQGSEA. Trimming pared 2 bases from V and 3 bases from J, leaving 11 bases between. This CDR3 is 13 amino acids long. The CDR3 DNA reads TGCAGCGTTGAAAGTCCAGGGAACTACGAGCAGTACTTC. Protein product: CSVESPGNYEQYF.

The rearrangement uses TRBV7-6 and TRBJ2-3; 8 nucleotides align to TRBD2. The CDR3 totals 17 residues. V was pared by 4 bases and J by 2 bases, with 11 bases of the junction left unmatched. The germline V gene has CDR1 SGHVS and CDR2 FNYEAQ. As DNA, the CDR3 is TGTGCCAGCAGCTCAGGGCCGACGGGACTAGACACAGATACGCAGTATTTT. Amino acid sequence: CASSSGPTGLDTDTQYF.

The CDR3 sequence: CATSREWGGGGNQPQHF. The CDR3 bases are TGTGCCACCAGCAGAGAGTGGGGGGGCGGGGGCAATCAGCCCCAGCATTTT. The rearrangement joins TRBV15 to TRBJ1-5; D is perhaps TRBD1 (6 bases). Per germline, CDR1 LNHNV and CDR2 YYDKDF (reference sequence). The V and J ends lost 0 bases and 2 bases respectively, with 14 bases between them. CDR3 length equals 17 residues.

The chain employs TRBV5-1 and TRBJ2-7, with 9 bases lining up with TRBD1. The V and J ends lost 0 bases and 6 bases, in that order; junction bases with no gene match: 4. CDR3 length equals 14 residues. Germline CDR1 SGHRS, CDR2 YFSETQ. The CDR3 DNA reads as TGCGCCAGCAGCTTGGTCGGACAGGGGTCCGAGCAGTACTTC. It is translated as CASSLVGQGSEQYF.

This clone was observed once. This chain uses TRBV30 with TRBJ1-2; TRBD1 matches at 8 bases. Germline loops: CDR1 GTSNPN, CDR2 SVGIG (reference sequence). The J segment lost 8 bases and the V segment lost 2 bases, leaving 10 bases of the junction unmatched. This CDR3 has 14 residues. CDR3 residues: CAWSTRGPLRGYTF. The CDR3 coding sequence is TGTGCCTGGAGTACCAGGGGGCCGCTGAGGGGCTACACCTTC.

The chain has TRBV30 and TRBJ2-2; 9 bases fit TRBD2. The CDR3 loop spans 15 amino acids. V shed 3 bases and J 0 bases; nucleotides not matched to a gene: 2. CDR1 and CDR2 from the germline V gene are GTSNPN and SVGIG (reference sequence). CDR3: CAWRGLAPNTGELFF. CDR3 bases: TGTGCCTGGAGGGGACTAGCTCCGAACACCGGGGAGCTGTTTTTT. The full variable domain, its missing parts supplied by reference TRBV30 and TRBJ2-2, is SQTIHQWPATLVQPVGSPLSLECTVEGTSNPNLYWYRQAAGRGLQLLFYSVGIGQISSEVPQNLSASRPQDRQFILSSKKLLLSDSGFYLCAWRGLAPNTGELFFGEGSRLTVL.

The chain is built from TRBV28 and TRBJ1-2; TRBD1 is a possible D gene (5 bases). CDR3 length equals 14 residues. V lost 6 bases and J lost 4, with 15 bases in between. Germline V lookup: CDR1 MDHEN, CDR2 SYDVKM. The CDR3 spells CASRRLRVAYGYTF. CDR3 DNA: TGTGCCAGCAGGAGGCTCAGGGTTGCCTATGGCTACACCTTC.

In this sample, this clone turned up once. V usage is TRBV5-1 and J usage is TRBJ1-6; D gene uncertain. CDR1 SGHRS and CDR2 YFSETQ come from the germline V gene. CDR3 length equals 14 residues. V lost 0 bases to trimming and J lost 8 bases, with 9 bases between them. The CDR3: CASSLVSGDSPLHF. The CDR3 DNA sequence: TGCGCCAGCAGCTTGGTTTCCGGGGATTCACCCCTCCACTTT.

This sequence joins TRBV6-6 and TRBJ2-7; D gene ambiguous. This CDR3 region has 12 residues. Per the germline V gene, CDR1 is MNHNY and CDR2 is SVGAGI (reference sequence). Trimming removed 2 bases at V and 5 bases at J, with 7 bases between. CDR3 bases: TGTGCCAGCAGTTACACCGAGGACGAGCAGTACTTC. It codes for CASSYTEDEQYF.

The gene calls are TRBV4-1 and TRBJ2-1, with 8 bases aligning to TRBD2. This CDR3 region has 16 residues. Germline assignment: CDR1 MGHRA and CDR2 YSYEKL. With 2 bases clipped from V and 7 bases from J, the junction kept 10 bases outside the gene matches. In DNA, the CDR3 is TGCGCCAGCAGCCAAACTACGGGACTAGGTGGGAATGAGCAGTTCTTC. Its translation: CASSQTTGLGGNEQFF.

The chain couples TRBV4-3 to TRBJ1-4; D might be TRBD1 (5 bases). Looked up from germline, CDR1 is LGHNA and CDR2 is YSLEER. V was trimmed by 1 base and J by 5 bases, leaving 14 bases between them. The CDR3 sequence is 16 residues long. The CDR3 region is CASSQAAQGSNEKLFF. As DNA, the CDR3 is TGCGCCAGCAGCCAAGCAGCCCAGGGTTCAAATGAAAAACTGTTTTTT.

The chain has TRBV6-1 and TRBJ1-2; D unclear. Germline V gives CDR1 MNHNS, CDR2 SASEGT. This CDR3 region has 14 residues. Trimming left V 3 bases short and J 6 bases short, with 14 bases between. Here the CDR3 reads CASSDLEPLNGYTF. As DNA, the CDR3 is TGTGCCAGCAGTGATCTGGAGCCCCTGAATGGCTACACCTTC.

CDR3 sequence reads: CASTGGSYEQYF. The CDR3, as DNA: TGTGCCAGCACGGGGGGATCCTACGAGCAGTACTTC. V usage is TRBV5-6 and J usage is TRBJ2-7; TRBD2 aligns across 7 bases. Germline trimming cut 6 bases from V and 1 base from J; bases unmatched to any gene: 1. The CDR3 is 12 residues long. From germline, CDR1 is SGHDT and CDR2 YYEEEE.

The chain recombines TRBV19 with TRBJ2-2; weak D call: TRBD1 (6 bases). Trimming removed 4 bases at V and 3 bases at J, with 9 bases between. This CDR3 has 14 amino acids. Germline V gene sequence: CDR1 LNHDA, CDR2 SQIVND (reference sequence). The CDR3 nucleotides are TGTGCCAGTAGTAATCCAGGGGACACCGGGGAGCTGTTTTTT. It is translated as CASSNPGDTGELFF.

This sequence joins TRBV9 and TRBJ2-7; 8 bases line up with TRBD1. CDR3 length: 12 amino acids. CDR1 and CDR2 from the germline V gene are SGDLS and YYNGEE. Losses at the gene ends were 0 bases for V and 8 bases for J; bases not matched to a gene: 1. In DNA form, the CDR3 reads TGTGCCAGCAGCGTAGACAGGGGGAAGCAGTACTTC. It is translated as CASSVDRGKQYF.

This chain uses TRBV6-5 with TRBJ2-7, with TRBD1 identical over 8 bases. With V trimmed by 3 bases and J by 1 base, 2 bases remained unmatched. This CDR3 has 14 residues. Germline assignment: CDR1 MNHEY and CDR2 SVGAGI. CDR3: CASSYRDRSYEQYF. CDR3 DNA sequence: TGTGCCAGCAGTTATCGGGACAGGTCCTACGAGCAGTACTTC.

The V and J genes are TRBV6-5 and TRBJ1-1; 7 bases line up with TRBD1. The CDR3 runs 12 residues. The germline V gene has CDR1 MNHEY and CDR2 SVGAGI. V lost 5 bases, J lost 7 bases, and 4 bases stayed unmatched. Written as DNA, the CDR3 is TGTGCCAGCAGTGTCGGGACAGATGAAGCTTTCTTT. It yields the protein CASSVGTDEAFF.

This rearrangement joins TRBV7-2 to TRBJ1-1; perhaps TRBD1 as D (6 bases). The V gene lost 5 bases and the J gene lost 4 bases, with 17 bases spanning the gap. There are 15 residues in the CDR3. Germline V gives CDR1 SGHTA, CDR2 FQGNSA. This CDR3 is CASSPQSWTVTEAFF. The CDR3 region has the DNA TGTGCCAGCAGCCCACAATCCTGGACAGTCACTGAAGCTTTCTTT.

J is TRBJ2-1 and V is TRBV30, with 7 bases matching TRBD2. CDR1 and CDR2 from the germline V gene are GTSNPN and SVGIG (reference sequence). J gave up 8 bases and V 3 bases, and 4 bases lay outside the gene matches. The CDR3 spans 12 residues. The CDR3 region is CAWRRAGDEQFF. The CDR3 DNA reads TGTGCCTGGAGAAGGGCGGGAGATGAGCAGTTCTTC.

The V gene is TRBV5-1, the J gene TRBJ2-2, with 9 bases identical to TRBD1. Germline V CDR1 and CDR2: SGHRS, YFSETQ. The CDR3 runs to 14 residues. V was clipped by 6 bases and J by 4 bases; unmatched bases: 4. The CDR3 coding sequence is TGCGCCAGCAACCGGGACAGGGCCACCGGGGAGCTGTTTTTT. This gives the protein CASNRDRATGELFF.

The CDR3 region is CASSFRGLSGELFF. Here the CDR3 DNA reads TGTGCCAGCAGCTTCCGTGGACTAAGCGGGGAGCTGTTTTTT. The chain employs TRBV9 and TRBJ2-2; a possible D gene is TRBD2 (6 bases). The CDR3 spans 14 residues. Germline values: CDR1 SGDLS, CDR2 YYNGEE. With 4 bases removed from V and 7 bases from J, the gap between germline ends came to 14 bases.

This chain uses TRBV20-1 with TRBJ1-2, with 7 nucleotides matching TRBD1. The CDR3 totals 11 residues. The J segment lost 4 bases and the V segment lost 6 bases, leaving 2 bases of the junction unmatched. Per germline, CDR1 DFQATT and CDR2 SNEGSKA (reference sequence). The CDR3 sequence is CSAGTVYGYTF. The CDR3 DNA reads TGCAGTGCAGGGACAGTCTATGGCTACACCTTC.

The gene calls are TRBV7-2 and TRBJ2-1; perhaps TRBD2 as D (5 bases). The V end was cut by 3 bases, the J end by 9 bases, with 15 bases between. This CDR3 spans 14 amino acids. CDR1 SGHTA and CDR2 FQGNSA come from the germline V gene. CDR3 sequence (DNA): TGTGCCAGCAGCTTTGTAGGAGGTCCGGGTGAGCAGTTCTTC. Protein product: CASSFVGGPGEQFF.

This clone was counted once. The chain uses TRBV4-1 and TRBJ2-7; TRBD2 agrees at 8 bases. The germline gives CDR1 MGHRA, CDR2 YSYEKL. J lost 2 bases, V lost 5 bases, and 5 bases had no gene match. The CDR3 length is 14 residues. The CDR3 sequence: CASSGRGDTYEQYF. Here the CDR3 DNA reads TGCGCCAGCAGCGGGCGGGGGGATACCTACGAGCAGTACTTC.

This chain connects TRBV6-5 to TRBJ1-4; D is ambiguous. V was cut by 2 bases and J by 8 bases, with 3 bases left in between. Germline loops: CDR1 MNHEY, CDR2 SVGAGI. The CDR3 contains 11 residues. The CDR3 is CASSYGEKLFF. In DNA form, the CDR3 reads TGTGCCAGCAGTTACGGCGAAAAACTGTTTTTT.